This is a list of T cell receptor beta chains from one sample in a study of siplizumab effects on memory and regulatory T cells. Clones were sequenced by immunoSEQ multiplex PCR, and TCRdb holds only the in-frame ones, with some missing. The sample lists some 65,000 clones; over 70% were seen once. The sequencing input was Tregs sorted from blood. The receptors stem from a human donor in good health. The CDR3 runs from the conserved cysteine through the conserved F or W. Each record gives: D gene, V gene, J gene, clone size, CDR3 protein, CDR3 DNA. The D gene is left open where the match is weak. Not all rows give a size; the values are once, few, many and, for expanded clones, a class.

>-|TRBV27|TRBJ2-7|-
CASSSPGPPLYEQYF
TGTGCCAGCAGTTCACCGGGACCACCTTTGTACGAGCAGTACTTC
>TRBD1|TRBV7-9|TRBJ1-2|few
CASSGQTGGGYGYTF
TGTGCCAGCAGCGGCCAGACAGGGGGCGGCTATGGCTACACCTTC
>TRBD1|TRBV11-2|TRBJ1-2|-
CASSDLVGDRSYGYTF
TGTGCCAGCAGCGACCTCGTCGGGGACAGGAGCTATGGCTACACCTTC
>TRBD2|TRBV27|TRBJ2-2|-
CASSLFSSGGNTGELFF
TGTGCCAGCAGTTTATTTTCTAGCGGGGGGAACACCGGGGAGCTGTTTTTT
>-|TRBV19|TRBJ1-2|-
CASSLGNGYTF
TGTGCCAGTAGCCTTGGCAATGGCTACACCTTC
>TRBD2|TRBV5-1|TRBJ2-7|-
CASSQLAGNEQYF
TGCGCCAGCAGCCAATTAGCGGGCAACGAGCAGTACTTC
>-|TRBV12-2|TRBJ2-1|-
CASRSLGLIYEQFF
TGTGCAAGTCGCTCACTAGGACTAATATATGAGCAGTTCTTC
>-|TRBV5-1|TRBJ1-2|-
CASSMTGPESYTF
TGCGCCAGCAGCATGACTGGGCCCGAAAGCTACACCTTC
>-|TRBV4-3|TRBJ2-2|-
CASSQAPGSDTGELFF
TGCGCCAGCAGCCAAGCGCCGGGGTCCGACACCGGGGAGCTGTTTTTT
>-|TRBV6-5|TRBJ2-7|few
CASSRQTLSYEQYF
TGTGCCAGCAGTCGACAGACCCTAAGCTACGAGCAGTACTTC
>-|TRBV11-2|TRBJ1-3|-
CASSPGLSNTIYF
TGTGCCAGCAGCCCTGGACTCTCGAACACCATATATTTT
>-|TRBV14|TRBJ1-1|-
CASSQNSVAFF
TGTGCCAGCAGCCAAAATTCGGTAGCTTTCTTT
>-|TRBV28|TRBJ2-1|-
CASSLYSGVYNEQFF
TGTGCCAGCAGTTTATACTCTGGGGTCTACAATGAGCAGTTCTTC
>-|TRBV4-3|TRBJ1-3|-
CASSPSYRMPFSGNTIYF
TGCGCCAGCAGCCCTTCGTACCGGATGCCCTTCTCTGGAAACACCATATATTTT
>TRBD2|TRBV7-9|TRBJ2-3|-
CASSLLGGRTDTQYF
TGTGCCAGCAGCTTATTGGGAGGGCGCACAGATACGCAGTATTTT
>-|TRBV19|TRBJ2-7|-
CASSSEDGYEQYF
TGTGCCAGTAGTTCGGAAGACGGCTACGAGCAGTACTTC
>-|TRBV10-2|TRBJ2-4|-
CASSELSGLMAKNIQYF
TGCGCCAGCAGTGAGTTAAGCGGGCTGATGGCCAAAAACATTCAGTACTTC
>-|TRBV9|TRBJ2-5|-
CASSVVPQETQYF
TGTGCCAGCAGCGTAGTACCTCAAGAGACCCAGTACTTC
>-|TRBV5-1|TRBJ2-2|-
CASSKPWGSGDGELFF
TGCGCCAGCAGCAAACCTTGGGGGAGCGGTGACGGGGAGCTGTTTTTT
>-|TRBV5-8|TRBJ1-2|-
CASSFSPERANYGYTF
TGTGCCAGCAGCTTTTCTCCGGAAAGGGCTAACTATGGCTACACCTTC
>-|TRBV30|TRBJ1-2|once
CAWSPTGPLGANYGYTF
TGTGCCTGGAGTCCGACCGGGCCCCTGGGAGCTAACTATGGCTACACCTTC
>-|TRBV30|TRBJ2-5|-
CAWTGWRTQYF
TGTGCCTGGACAGGGTGGAGGACCCAGTACTTC
>TRBD1|TRBV5-1|TRBJ2-5|-
CASSPTGLKTQYF
TGCGCCAGCAGTCCGACAGGGTTGAAGACCCAGTACTTC
>-|TRBV4-2|TRBJ1-2|-
CASSQGFRGALYGYTF
TGTGCCAGCAGCCAAGGATTTAGGGGGGCCCTCTATGGCTACACCTTC
>TRBD2|TRBV6-5|TRBJ2-7|-
CASSRLAGYTYEQYF
TGTGCCAGCAGCAGACTAGCGGGATATACCTACGAGCAGTACTTC
>TRBD1|TRBV5-1|TRBJ2-1|-
CASSSGQGGYNEQFF
TGCGCCAGCAGCTCAGGACAGGGCGGCTACAATGAGCAGTTCTTC
>-|TRBV5-5|TRBJ1-2|-
CASSLDGRQNYGYTF
TGTGCCAGCAGCTTGGATGGTCGTCAGAACTATGGCTACACCTTC
>TRBD2|TRBV9|TRBJ2-2|-
CASSVVGTSVTGELFF
TGTGCCAGCAGCGTAGTCGGGACTAGCGTCACCGGGGAGCTGTTTTTT
>-|TRBV14|TRBJ1-2|-
CASSRRVNYGYTF
TGTGCCAGCAGCCGCAGGGTGAACTATGGCTACACCTTC
>-|TRBV20-1|TRBJ2-1|-
CSARSFNEQFF
TGCAGTGCTAGGAGCTTCAATGAGCAGTTCTTC
>TRBD1|TRBV11-2|TRBJ2-1|-
CASSSPGQAYNEQFF
TGTGCCAGCAGCTCACCGGGACAGGCCTACAATGAGCAGTTCTTC
>-|TRBV11-3|TRBJ2-1|-
CASSLVRVSYNEQFF
TGTGCCAGCAGCTTAGTCCGGGTCTCCTACAATGAGCAGTTCTTC
>TRBD1|TRBV5-1|TRBJ1-2|-
CASSPDRGYGYTF
TGCGCCAGCAGCCCGGACAGGGGGTATGGCTACACCTTC
>-|TRBV7-6|TRBJ1-4|few
CASSLEGFSLGDEKLFF
TGTGCCAGCAGCTTAGAAGGTTTCAGCCTAGGCGATGAAAAACTGTTTTTT
>-|TRBV9|TRBJ1-2|-
CASSVGPVEGHYGYTF
TGTGCCAGCAGCGTAGGTCCAGTTGAAGGGCACTATGGCTACACCTTC
>TRBD1|TRBV2|TRBJ1-2|-
CATVPGTGGPLYGYTF
TGTGCCACCGTCCCCGGGACAGGGGGACCTTTATATGGCTACACCTTC
>-|TRBV7-2|TRBJ2-1|-
CASSLQSGRMVDEQFF
TGTGCCAGCAGCTTGCAAAGCGGAAGGATGGTGGATGAGCAGTTCTTC
>-|TRBV13|TRBJ2-3|-
CASSLSRGGWSDTQYF
TGTGCCAGCAGCTTAAGCAGGGGAGGTTGGTCAGATACGCAGTATTTT
>-|TRBV9|TRBJ2-1|-
CASSLSGLSYNEQFF
TGTGCCAGCAGCCTTAGCGGCCTCTCCTACAATGAGCAGTTCTTC
>-|TRBV19|TRBJ2-5|-
CASSIARDSGETQYF
TGTGCCAGTAGTATAGCCCGGGACTCAGGGGAGACCCAGTACTTC
>TRBD1|TRBV7-3|TRBJ2-7|once
CASSLGAGGGNEQYF
TGTGCCAGCAGCTTAGGGGCAGGGGGCGGGAACGAGCAGTACTTC
>-|TRBV6-5|TRBJ1-2|-
CASGGGYYGYTF
TGTGCCAGCGGGGGCGGCTACTATGGCTACACCTTC
>-|TRBV5-1|TRBJ2-2|-
CASSLEPGELFF
TGCGCCAGCAGCTTGGAGCCCGGGGAGCTGTTTTTT
>-|TRBV2|TRBJ2-3|-
CASSEEDSSRTDTQYF
TGTGCCAGCAGTGAAGAAGATAGCTCCCGGACAGATACGCAGTATTTT
>TRBD2|TRBV5-8|TRBJ2-5|-
CASPYGGSRGETQYF
TGTGCCAGCCCCTACGGGGGGAGCCGGGGGGAGACCCAGTACTTC
>TRBD2|TRBV15|TRBJ2-2|-
CATSRDRLLAGGPSTGELFF
TGTGCCACCAGCAGAGATCGGTTACTAGCGGGAGGGCCTTCCACCGGGGAGCTGTTTTTT
>-|TRBV19|TRBJ2-1|-
CASNKRWSYNEQFF
TGTGCCAGTAACAAGCGTTGGTCCTACAATGAGCAGTTCTTC
>-|TRBV6-1|TRBJ1-2|-
CASNRIPEYGYTF
TGTGCCAGCAACCGGATTCCCGAATATGGCTACACCTTC
>-|TRBV7-2|TRBJ1-3|-
CASSLGSSGNTIYF
TGTGCCAGCAGCTTAGGGAGCTCTGGAAACACCATATATTTT
>-|TRBV7-9|TRBJ1-3|few
CASSRPVDSGNTIYF
TGTGCCAGCAGCCGTCCGGTGGACTCTGGAAACACCATATATTTT
>-|TRBV18|TRBJ2-1|-
CASSLIGGSYNEQFF
TGTGCCAGCTCACTTATCGGTGGCTCCTACAATGAGCAGTTCTTC
>-|TRBV12-5|TRBJ1-1|-
CASGLGFGDLFTEAFF
TGTGCTAGTGGTTTGGGATTCGGGGATTTATTTACTGAAGCTTTCTTT
>-|TRBV28|TRBJ1-6|-
CASSLRGSPLHF
TGTGCCAGCAGTTTAAGGGGTTCACCCCTCCACTTT
>-|TRBV5-1|TRBJ1-2|-
CASSLVGGMGYTF
TGCGCCAGCAGCTTGGTAGGCGGCATGGGATACACCTTC
>TRBD2|TRBV29-1|TRBJ2-5|-
CSVRRASGSTETQYF
TGCAGCGTGAGGCGGGCTAGCGGGAGTACAGAGACCCAGTACTTC
>TRBD2|TRBV7-3|TRBJ2-1|-
CASSRLSSGRDTNEQFF
TGTGCCAGCAGCCGCTTAAGTAGCGGGAGGGATACCAATGAGCAGTTCTTC
>-|TRBV19|TRBJ2-2|once
CASTGGFLWTDNTGELFF
TGTGCCAGTACTGGAGGTTTTCTGTGGACGGATAACACCGGGGAGCTGTTTTTT